The T cell receptor beta chain under discussion was sequenced for a study of T cell responses to AZD1222 COVID-19 vaccine. Study-wide points: Vaccination with two AZD1222 doses was followed by a rise in Spike-specific TCR breadth and depth. Spike-wide coverage was observed for vaccine-associated CD4 TCRs, with dominant responses at 160-218 and 743-854.

Some clones are missing from TCRdb's copy, which holds only in-frame ones; the method was immunoSEQ multiplex PCR. The table lists roughly 180,000 clones, around 88% of them singletons. This clone has only one observation. Its antigen is still unknown. This CDR3 has 13 residues. The V and J ends lost 2 bases and 5 bases respectively, with 7 bases between them. Per the germline V gene, CDR1 is MDHEN and CDR2 is SYDVKM. The chain combines TRBV28 with TRBJ1-5; D remains unclear. The sample in question was peripheral blood, obtained on day 0 of AZD1222 vaccination. The clonotype comes from an adult in good health. This chain's CDR3 is CASSLVLYQPQHF. CDR3 sequence (DNA): TGTGCCAGCAGTTTAGTACTCTATCAGCCCCAGCATTTT. The complete variable domain, with remaining parts taken from reference TRBV28 and TRBJ1-5, reads DVKVTQSSRYLVKRTGEKVFLECVQDMDHENMFWYRQDPGLGLRLIYFSYDVKMKEKGDIPEGYSVSREKKERFSLILESASTNQTSMYLCASSLVLYQPQHFGDGTRLSIL.